This TCR beta chain was sequenced for a study of T cells in Graves' hyperthyroidism and ophthalmopathy. As for the study in general: The blood sample was taken at first diagnosis, before treatment began.

Study outcomes and limitations: Ophthalmopathy was distinguished from stable hyperthyroidism by 13 V-J signatures.

TCR beta CDR3 region amplification was performed from RNA transcripts. An initial round of RT-PCR targeting the TCR CDR3 relied on the HTBI primer set. Via MiXCR, TCRdb re-called the multiplex PCR reads, giving one row per CDR3 protein. The sample carries a few hundred thousand distinct CDR3 sequences, around a sixth recorded once. This clonotype was seen more than once but under ten times. Its specificity is not known. The clonotype was recovered from a woman aged 18-30 years with Graves' hyperthyroidism that later progressed to Graves' ophthalmopathy. The sequenced sample was blood.

This CDR3 is CSVRDPRGVETQYF. The CDR3 DNA reads as TGCAGCGTTAGAGACCCAAGGGGGGTGGAGACCCAGTACTTC. This sequence joins TRBV29-1 and TRBJ2-5, with D possibly being TRBD1 or TRBD2 (6 bases each). Per germline, CDR1 SQVTM and CDR2 ANQGSEA. CDR3 length: 14 residues. V dropped 5 bases and J dropped 5 bases, with 18 bases sitting between them. The complete variable domain, with remaining parts taken from reference TRBV29-1 and TRBJ2-5, reads SAVISQKPSRDICQRGTSLTIQCQVDSQVTMMFWYRQQPGQSLTLIATANQGSEATYESGFVIDKFPISRPNLTFSTLTVSNMSPEDSSIYLCSVRDPRGVETQYFGPGTRLLVL.